This TCR beta chain was recorded in a study of blood T cell repertoires in COVID-19. Turning to the study itself: T cells, B-cell-depleted T cells, or PBMCs supplied cDNA or gDNA.

This CDR3 is built from 15 residues. V dropped 4 bases and J dropped 0 bases, with 13 bases sitting between them. CDR1 and CDR2 from the germline V gene are LNHDA and SQIVND (reference sequence). The data were produced by immunoSEQ multiplex PCR, yet TCRdb's version contains in-frame clones alone and is incomplete. The repertoire holds roughly 280,000 clones, with 75% to 90% as singletons. The sequenced sample consisted of PBMCs or T cells enriched from blood (not recorded which). The receptor comes from a woman aged 25-40 years with acute COVID-19. The genes are TRBV19 and TRBJ2-7; maybe TRBD1 (5 bases). The chain's CDR3 is CASSKGSESSYEQYF. The CDR3 DNA reads as TGTGCCAGTAGTAAGGGGTCTGAGAGCTCCTACGAGCAGTACTTC.